This T cell receptor (beta chain) appears in the sequencing data of a study of read filtering for tumor transcriptome and immune sequencing. Bone marrow was sampled from every patient at the time of active disease. Per germline, CDR1 SGHNT and CDR2 YYREEE (reference sequence). V dropped 1 base and J dropped 6; count of bases not matched to a gene: 4. This CDR3 has 14 residues. This clonotype was detected ten times or more. Its matching antigen is unknown. Findings and limits, study-wide: Without single-read clonotypes, shared clonotype proportions correlated more between IR-seq and RNA-seq.

Molecular barcoded adaptors covering alpha/delta and beta/gamma chains were used on 400 to 450 ng RNA. Each CDR3 protein is one row after TCRdb ran MiXCR on the reads. The table has about 46,000 distinct CDR3 sequences, 15% to 20% seen once. The V and J genes are TRBV5-4 and TRBJ2-1; TRBD2 matches at 7 bases. Sequencing input: a population of CD138-negative cells sorted from bone marrow. The clonotype originates from a donor aged 40 or older with multiple myeloma. The CDR3 region is CASSLSGTGNEQFF. CDR3 sequence (DNA): TGTGCCAGCAGCTTGAGCGGGACGGGCAATGAGCAGTTCTTC.